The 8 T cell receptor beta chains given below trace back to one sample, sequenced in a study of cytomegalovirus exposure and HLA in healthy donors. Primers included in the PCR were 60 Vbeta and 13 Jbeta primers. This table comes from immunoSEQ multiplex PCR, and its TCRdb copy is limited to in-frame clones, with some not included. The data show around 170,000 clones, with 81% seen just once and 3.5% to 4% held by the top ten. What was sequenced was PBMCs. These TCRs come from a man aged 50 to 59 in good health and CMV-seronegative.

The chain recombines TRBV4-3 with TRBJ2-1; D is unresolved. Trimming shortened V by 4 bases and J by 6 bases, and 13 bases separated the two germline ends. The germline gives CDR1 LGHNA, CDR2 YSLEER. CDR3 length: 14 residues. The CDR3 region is CASSPSSNRNEQFF. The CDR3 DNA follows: TGCGCCAGCAGCCCGAGCTCAAACCGCAATGAGCAGTTCTTC.

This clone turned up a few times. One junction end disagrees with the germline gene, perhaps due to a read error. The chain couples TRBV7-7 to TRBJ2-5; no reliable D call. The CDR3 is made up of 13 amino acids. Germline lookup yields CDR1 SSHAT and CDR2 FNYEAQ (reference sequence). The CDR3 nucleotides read TGTGCTAGCAGCTTCGGTGTGTCAGAGACCCAGTACTTC. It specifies CASSFGVSETQYF.

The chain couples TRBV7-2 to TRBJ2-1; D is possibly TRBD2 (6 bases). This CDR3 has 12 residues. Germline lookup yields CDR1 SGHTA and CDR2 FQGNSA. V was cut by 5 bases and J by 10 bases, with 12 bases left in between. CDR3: CASSVRGGEQFF. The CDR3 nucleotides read TGTGCCAGCAGCGTACGGGGAGGCGAGCAGTTCTTC.

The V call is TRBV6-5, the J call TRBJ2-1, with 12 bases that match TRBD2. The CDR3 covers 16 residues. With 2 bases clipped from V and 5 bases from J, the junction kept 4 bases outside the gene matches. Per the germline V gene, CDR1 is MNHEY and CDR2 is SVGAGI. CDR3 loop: CASSYPGLAGNNEQFF. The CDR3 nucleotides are TGTGCCAGCAGTTACCCCGGACTAGCGGGGAACAATGAGCAGTTCTTC.

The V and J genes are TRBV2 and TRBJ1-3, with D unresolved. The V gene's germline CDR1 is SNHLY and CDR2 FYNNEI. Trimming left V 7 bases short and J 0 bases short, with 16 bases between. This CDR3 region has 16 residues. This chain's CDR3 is CASTFDKNLSGNTIYF. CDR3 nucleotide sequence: TGTGCCAGCACATTCGACAAGAATCTCTCTGGAAACACCATATATTTT.

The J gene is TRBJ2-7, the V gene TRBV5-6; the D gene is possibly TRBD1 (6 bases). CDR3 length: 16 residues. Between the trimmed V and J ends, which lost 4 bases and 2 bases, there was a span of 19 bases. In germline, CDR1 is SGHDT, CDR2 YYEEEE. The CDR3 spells CASSRPQNRETYEQYF. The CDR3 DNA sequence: TGTGCCAGCAGCCGACCCCAAAACAGGGAAACCTACGAGCAGTACTTC.

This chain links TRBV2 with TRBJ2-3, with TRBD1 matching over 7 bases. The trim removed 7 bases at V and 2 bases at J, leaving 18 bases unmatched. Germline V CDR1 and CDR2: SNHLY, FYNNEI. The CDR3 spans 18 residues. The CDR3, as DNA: TGTGCCAGCAAAATAAGGATCTCTCAGGGGGTCTCCACAGATACGCAGTATTTT. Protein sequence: CASKIRISQGVSTDTQYF.

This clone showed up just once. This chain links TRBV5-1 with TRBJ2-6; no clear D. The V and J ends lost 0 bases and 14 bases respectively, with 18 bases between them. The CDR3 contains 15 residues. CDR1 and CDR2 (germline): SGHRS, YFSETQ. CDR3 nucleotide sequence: TGCGCCAGCAGCTTGGGCGAGGTTCCCACCCAATTCCTGACTTTC. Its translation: CASSLGEVPTQFLTF.